Listed here are 10 T cell receptor beta chains from one sample, sequenced in a study of T cell responses to AZD1222 COVID-19 vaccine. The method was immunoSEQ multiplex PCR; TCRdb's version includes in-frame clones alone and lacks a portion of them. The sample has about 92,000 clones; roughly 91% are singletons. Sequenced material: peripheral blood, taken on day 0 of AZD1222 vaccination. All receptors come from an adult in good health.

CDR3 sequence: CASSQSVRTLAYEQYF. CDR3 in DNA: TGTGCCAGCAGCCAATCAGTCAGAACTTTGGCCTACGAGCAGTACTTC. The J gene is TRBJ2-7, the V gene TRBV14, with D unclear. The CDR3 totals 16 residues. Germline V gene data show CDR1 as SGHDN and CDR2 as FVKESK. V shed 2 bases and J shed 2 bases, with 16 bases lying between them.

The table lists this clone with a few counts. The chain joins TRBV6-5 to TRBJ2-7; TRBD1 aligns across 9 bases. The trim removed 7 bases at V and 7 bases at J, leaving 11 bases unmatched. This CDR3 has 14 amino acids. Germline V gives CDR1 MNHEY, CDR2 SVGAGI. The CDR3 protein is CASMTGQGLGEQYF. CDR3 nucleotides: TGTGCCAGCATGACGGGACAGGGTTTGGGGGAGCAGTACTTC.

This sequence joins TRBV6-5 and TRBJ1-2, with D uncertain. Trimming stripped 7 bases from V and 8 bases from J, with 14 bases between. CDR3 length equals 12 residues. Per germline, CDR1 MNHEY and CDR2 SVGAGI. CDR3 bases: TGTGCCAGCACTCTAACCGACCGCGGCTACACCTTC. Translated, it gives CASTLTDRGYTF.

This chain links TRBV7-2 with TRBJ1-2; TRBD1 matches 7 bases. Germline CDR1 is SGHTA and CDR2 is FQGNSA. This CDR3 comprises 13 residues. The trim removed 3 bases at V and 6 bases at J, leaving 4 bases unmatched. CDR3 sequence reads: CASSFGTAHGYTF. The CDR3 DNA reads TGTGCCAGCAGCTTCGGGACAGCTCATGGCTACACCTTC.

This chain joins TRBV5-1 and TRBJ1-4; 9 nucleotides agree with TRBD1. The V segment lost 0 bases and the J segment 8 bases; nucleotides outside the gene matches: 8. The CDR3 has 16 amino acids. Per the germline V gene, CDR1 is SGHRS and CDR2 is YFSETQ. The CDR3 sequence is CASSLGQGGLGEKLFF. The DNA for the CDR3 is TGCGCCAGCAGCTTGGGACAGGGGGGATTGGGCGAAAAACTGTTTTTT.

The gene calls are TRBV28 and TRBJ2-5, with D tentatively TRBD1 or TRBD2 (6 bases each). Germline-derived CDR1 and CDR2 are MDHEN and SYDVKM. The CDR3 covers 13 residues. V dropped 10 bases and J dropped 2 bases, with 14 bases sitting between them. CDR3 coding DNA: TGTGCCACCCGGAGGGGGTCTCAAGAGACCCAGTACTTC. Translating gives CATRRGSQETQYF.

This chain connects TRBV6-5 to TRBJ1-2; D call uncertain. This CDR3 spans 12 amino acids. Deletions cut 7 bases from V and 1 base from J, with 7 bases between. CDR1 is MNHEY and CDR2 is SVGAGI in the germline V gene. The CDR3 is CASTTLNYGYTF. Here the CDR3 DNA reads TGTGCCAGCACCACGCTTAACTATGGCTACACCTTC.

The sample holds one count of this clone. This chain links TRBV19 with TRBJ2-7, with D perhaps assigned TRBD1 or TRBD2 (6 bases each). With 2 bases removed from V and 2 bases from J, the gap between germline ends came to 13 bases. The CDR3 has 15 residues. The V gene's germline CDR1 is LNHDA and CDR2 SQIVND (reference sequence). CDR3 region: CASSISGGTTYEQYF. The DNA for the CDR3 is TGTGCCAGTAGTATATCAGGCGGGACAACCTACGAGCAGTACTTC. Based on the CDR3 plus reference TRBV19 and TRBJ2-7, the full variable domain is DGGITQSPKYLFRKEGQNVTLSCEQNLNHDAMYWYRQDPGQGLRLIYYSQIVNDFQKGDIAEGYSVSREKKESFPLTVTSAQKNPTAFYLCASSISGGTTYEQYFGPGTRLTVT.

The chain uses TRBV9 and TRBJ1-1; D unresolved. V lost 4 bases and J 0 bases, leaving 13 bases between the germline ends. Germline V gene data show CDR1 as SGDLS and CDR2 as YYNGEE. The CDR3 is 15 amino acids. The CDR3 DNA reads TGTGCCAGCAGCCCCCGCGGGATCGTGAACACTGAAGCTTTCTTT. It codes for CASSPRGIVNTEAFF.

The chain has TRBV7-2 and TRBJ2-7, with 7 bases matching TRBD2. The CDR3 is 16 residues long. Trimming cost V 5 bases and J 7 bases; bases outside gene matches: 17. Per the germline V gene, CDR1 is SGHTA and CDR2 is FQGNSA. CDR3 in amino acids: CASSPRGGFGVREQYF. In DNA, the CDR3 is TGTGCCAGCAGCCCTCGCGGGGGTTTTGGGGTTCGAGAGCAGTACTTC. The full variable domain, rest sourced from reference TRBV7-2 and TRBJ2-7, is GAGVSQSPSNKVTEKGKDVELRCDPISGHTALYWYRQSLGQGLEFLIYFQGNSAPDKSGLPSDRFSAERTGGSVSTLTIQRTQQEDSAVYLCASSPRGGFGVREQYFGPGTRLTVT.